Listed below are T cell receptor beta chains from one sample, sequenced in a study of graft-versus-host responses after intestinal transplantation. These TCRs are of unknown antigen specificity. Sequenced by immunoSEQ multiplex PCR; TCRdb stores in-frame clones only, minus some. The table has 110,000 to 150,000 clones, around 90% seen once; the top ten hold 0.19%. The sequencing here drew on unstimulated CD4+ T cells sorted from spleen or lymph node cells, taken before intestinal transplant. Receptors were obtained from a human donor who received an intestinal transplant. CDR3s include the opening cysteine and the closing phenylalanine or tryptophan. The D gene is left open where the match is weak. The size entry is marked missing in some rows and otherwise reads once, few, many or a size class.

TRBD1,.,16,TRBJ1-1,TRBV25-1,TGTGCCAGCAGTGAACCACAGGGGGCGAGGAACACTGAAGCTTTCTTT,CASSEPQGARNTEAFF
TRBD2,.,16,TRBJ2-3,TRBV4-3,TGCGCCAGCAGCCAAGTCTTAGCGGGAGGACCAGATACGCAGTATTTT,CASSQVLAGGPDTQYF
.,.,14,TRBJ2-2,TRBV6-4,TGTGCCAGCAGCGACACCCTGAACACCGGGGAGCTGTTTTTT,CASSDTLNTGELFF
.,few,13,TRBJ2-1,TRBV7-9,TGTGCCAGCAGCTTCATCAGCGGGAATGAGCAGTTCTTC,CASSFISGNEQFF
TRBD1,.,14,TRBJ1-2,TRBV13,TGTGCCAGCAGCATAGGACAGGGGAACTATGGCTACACCTTC,CASSIGQGNYGYTF
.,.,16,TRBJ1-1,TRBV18,TGTGCCAGCTCCCTCGCATCGGGTGCTGTGGACACTGAAGCTTTCTTT,CASSLASGAVDTEAFF
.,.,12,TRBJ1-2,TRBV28,TGTGCCAGCAGTTTACAGGGGAGTGGCTACACCTTC,CASSLQGSGYTF
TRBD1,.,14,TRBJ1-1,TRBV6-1,TGTGCCAGCATCCTGGACAGGGTGGTCACTGAAGCTTTCTTT,CASILDRVVTEAFF
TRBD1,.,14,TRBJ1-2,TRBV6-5,TGTGCCAGCAGCCGACAGGGAATGGATGCTGGCTACACCTTC,CASSRQGMDAGYTF
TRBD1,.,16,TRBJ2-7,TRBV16,TGTGCCAGCAGCCAACTTGGGACAGGGGATTTCTACGAGCAGTACTTC,CASSQLGTGDFYEQYF
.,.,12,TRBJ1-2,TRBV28,TGTGCCAGCAGTTTCTGGGGGGCCAGCTACACCTTC,CASSFWGASYTF
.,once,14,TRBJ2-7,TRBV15,TGTGCCACCAGCAGAGTTGTTGAGGTGGGGGAGCAGTACTTC,CATSRVVEVGEQYF
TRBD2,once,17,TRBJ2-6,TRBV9,TGTGCCAGCAGCCTTGTGGCTAGCGGGTATGGGGCCAACGTCCTGACTTTC,CASSLVASGYGANVLTF
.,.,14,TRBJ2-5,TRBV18,TGTGCCAGCTCACCACCCCCTCGCGGAGAGACCCAGTACTTC,CASSPPPRGETQYF
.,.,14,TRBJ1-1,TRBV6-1,TGTGCCAGCAGTCCCCGTTTCGAGGGGACTGAAGCTTTCTTT,CASSPRFEGTEAFF
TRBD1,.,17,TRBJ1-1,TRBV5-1,TGCGCCAGCAGCTTGCATGGTGCGGGGACAGGAAACACTGAAGCTTTCTTT,CASSLHGAGTGNTEAFF
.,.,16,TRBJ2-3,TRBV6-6,TGTGCCAGCAGGGGGCCAGGGCGGACTAGCACAGATACGCAGTATTTT,CASRGPGRTSTDTQYF
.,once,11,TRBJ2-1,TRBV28,TGTGCCAGCAGTTGGCGCAATGAGCAGTTCTTC,CASSWRNEQFF
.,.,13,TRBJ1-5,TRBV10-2,TGCGCCAGCAGTGAGAGGGAAACGCAGCCCCAGCATTTT,CASSERETQPQHF
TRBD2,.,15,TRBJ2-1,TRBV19,TGTGCCAGTAGTATAGTCCTAGCGGGAGCCAATGAGCAGTTCTTC,CASSIVLAGANEQFF
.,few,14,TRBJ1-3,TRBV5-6,TGTGCCAGCAGCATTCTGACAGCTGGAAACACCATATATTTT,CASSILTAGNTIYF
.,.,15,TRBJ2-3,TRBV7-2,TGTGCCAGCAGCTTGGCAGGGGCGAGCACAGATACGCAGTATTTT,CASSLAGASTDTQYF
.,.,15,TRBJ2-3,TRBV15,TGTGCCACCAGCAGAGATTCCCTCGGTACAGATACGCAGTATTTT,CATSRDSLGTDTQYF
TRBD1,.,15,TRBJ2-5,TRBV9,TGTGCCAGCAGCGTAGCTAGGGACAGTGAAGAGACCCAGTACTTC,CASSVARDSEETQYF
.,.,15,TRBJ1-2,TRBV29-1,TGCAGCGTTGGATACGCCGGACAGAGCAGCTATGGCTACACCTTC,CSVGYAGQSSYGYTF
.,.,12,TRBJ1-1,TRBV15,TGTGCCACCAGCAGAGCAAGCACTGAAGCTTTCTTT,CATSRASTEAFF
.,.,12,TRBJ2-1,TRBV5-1,TGCGCCAGCAGCGGGAGCGGCAATGAGCAGTTCTTC,CASSGSGNEQFF
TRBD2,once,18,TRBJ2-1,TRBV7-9,TGTGCCAGCAGCGACACTAGCGGGGTTTCCCCTTCCTACAATGAGCAGTTCTTC,CASSDTSGVSPSYNEQFF
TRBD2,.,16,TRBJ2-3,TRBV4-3,TGCGCCAGCAGCCAAGATGGGGCGGGAGGCACAGATACGCAGTATTTT,CASSQDGAGGTDTQYF
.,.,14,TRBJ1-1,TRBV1,TGCACCAGAGCCCGGGACAGGGGAAACACTGAAGCTTTCTTT,CTRARDRGNTEAFF
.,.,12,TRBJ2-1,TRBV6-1,TGTGCCAGCAGTGAAATGGGCAGGGGGCAGTTCTTC,CASSEMGRGQFF
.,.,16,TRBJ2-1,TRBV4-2,TGTGCCAGCAGTCAAGATCCAGCGGGCGCCCGGGGAGAGCAGTTCTTC,CASSQDPAGARGEQFF
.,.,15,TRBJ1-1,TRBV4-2,TGTGCCAGCAGCCAAGATAACAGCTTGAACACTGAAGCTTTCTTT,CASSQDNSLNTEAFF
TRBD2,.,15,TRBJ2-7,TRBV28,TGTGCCAGCAGCCAGACTAGCGGGAGATTTCACGAGCAGTACTTC,CASSQTSGRFHEQYF
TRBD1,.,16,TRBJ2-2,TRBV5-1,TGCGCCAGCAGCTTGGCCCGACAGGGGAACACCGGGGAGCTGTTTTTT,CASSLARQGNTGELFF
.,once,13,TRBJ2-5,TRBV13,TGTGCCAGCAGCACTGGGGTGGAAGAGACCCAGTACTTC,CASSTGVEETQYF
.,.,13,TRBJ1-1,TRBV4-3,TGCGCCAGCAGCCAAGACCCAGGGACTGAAGCTTTCTTT,CASSQDPGTEAFF